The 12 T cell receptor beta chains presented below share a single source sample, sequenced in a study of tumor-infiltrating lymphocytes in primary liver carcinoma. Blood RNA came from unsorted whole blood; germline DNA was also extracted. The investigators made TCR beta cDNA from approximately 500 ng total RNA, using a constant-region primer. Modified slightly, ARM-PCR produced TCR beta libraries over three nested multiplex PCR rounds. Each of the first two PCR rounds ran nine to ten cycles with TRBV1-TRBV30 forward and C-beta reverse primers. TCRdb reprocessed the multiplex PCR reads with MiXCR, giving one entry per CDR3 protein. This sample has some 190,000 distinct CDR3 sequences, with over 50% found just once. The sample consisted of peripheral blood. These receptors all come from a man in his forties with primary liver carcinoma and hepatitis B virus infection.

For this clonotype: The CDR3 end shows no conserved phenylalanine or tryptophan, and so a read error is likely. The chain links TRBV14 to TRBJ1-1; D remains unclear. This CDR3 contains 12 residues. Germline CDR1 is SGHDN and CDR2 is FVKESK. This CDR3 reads CAGSQDRAEAFY. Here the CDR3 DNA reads TGTGCCGGCAGCCAAGACCGGGCTGAAGCTTTCTAT.

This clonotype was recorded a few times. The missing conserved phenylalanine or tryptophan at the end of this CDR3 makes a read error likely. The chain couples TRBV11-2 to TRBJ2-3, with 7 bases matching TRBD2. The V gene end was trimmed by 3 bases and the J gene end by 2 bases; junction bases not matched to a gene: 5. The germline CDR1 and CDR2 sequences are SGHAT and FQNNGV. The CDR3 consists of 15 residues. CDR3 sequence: CASSLTSGITDTQYL. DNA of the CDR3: TGTGCCAGCAGCTTGACAAGCGGGATCACAGATACGCAGTATCTT.

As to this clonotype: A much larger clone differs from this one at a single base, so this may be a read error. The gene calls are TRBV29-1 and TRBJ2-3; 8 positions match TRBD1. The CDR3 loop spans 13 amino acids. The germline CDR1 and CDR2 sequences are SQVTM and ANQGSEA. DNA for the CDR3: TGCAGCGTTGTTGGGCAGGGGGCAGATAAGCAGTATTTT. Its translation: CSVVGQGADKQYF.

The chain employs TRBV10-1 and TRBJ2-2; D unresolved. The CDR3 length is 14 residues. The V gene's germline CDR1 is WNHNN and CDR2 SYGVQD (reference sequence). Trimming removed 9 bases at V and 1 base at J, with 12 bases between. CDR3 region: CASVDAGNTGELFF. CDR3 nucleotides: TGCGCCAGTGTAGATGCTGGGAACACCGGGGAGCTGTTTTTT.

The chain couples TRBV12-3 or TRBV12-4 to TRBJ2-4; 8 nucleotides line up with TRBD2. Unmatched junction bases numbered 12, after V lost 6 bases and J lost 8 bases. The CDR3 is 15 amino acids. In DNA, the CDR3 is TGTGCCAGCAGGTATCGGGGGGGCCCTTGGGACATTCAGTACTTC. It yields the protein CASRYRGGPWDIQYF.

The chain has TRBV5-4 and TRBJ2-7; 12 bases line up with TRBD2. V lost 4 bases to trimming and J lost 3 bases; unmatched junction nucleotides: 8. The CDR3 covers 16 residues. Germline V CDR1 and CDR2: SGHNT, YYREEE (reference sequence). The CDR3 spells CASSAGLAGSLYEQYF. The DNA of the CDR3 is TGTGCCAGCAGCGCCGGACTAGCGGGGAGCCTCTACGAGCAGTACTTC.

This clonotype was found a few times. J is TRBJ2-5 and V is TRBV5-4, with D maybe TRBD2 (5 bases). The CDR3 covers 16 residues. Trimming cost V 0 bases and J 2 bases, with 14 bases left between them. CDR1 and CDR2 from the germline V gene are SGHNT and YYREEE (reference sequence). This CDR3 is CASSLVEGTGQETQYF. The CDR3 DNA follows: TGTGCCAGCAGCTTGGTTGAGGGTACGGGTCAAGAGACCCAGTACTTC.

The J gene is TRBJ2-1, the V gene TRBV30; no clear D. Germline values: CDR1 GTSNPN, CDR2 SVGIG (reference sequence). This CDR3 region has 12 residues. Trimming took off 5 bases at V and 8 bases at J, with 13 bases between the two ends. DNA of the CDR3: TGTGCCTGGGGTCTGCATGGATATGAGCAGTTCTTC. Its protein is CAWGLHGYEQFF.

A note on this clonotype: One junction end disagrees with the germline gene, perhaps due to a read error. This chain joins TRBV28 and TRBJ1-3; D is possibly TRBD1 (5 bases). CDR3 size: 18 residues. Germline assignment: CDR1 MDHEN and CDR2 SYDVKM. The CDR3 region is CANSLSWGRRASGNTIYF. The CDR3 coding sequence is TGTGCCAACAGTTTAAGCTGGGGACGGAGAGCCTCTGGAAACACCATATATTTT. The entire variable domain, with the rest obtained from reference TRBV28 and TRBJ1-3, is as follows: DVKVTQSSRYLVKRTGEKVFLECVQDMDHENMFWYRQDPGLGLRLIYFSYDVKMKEKGDIPEGYSVSREKKERFSLILESASTNQTSMYLCANSLSWGRRASGNTIYFGEGSWLTVV.

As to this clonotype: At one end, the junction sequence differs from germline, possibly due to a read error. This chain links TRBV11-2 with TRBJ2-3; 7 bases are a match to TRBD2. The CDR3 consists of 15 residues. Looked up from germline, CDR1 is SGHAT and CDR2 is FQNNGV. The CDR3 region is CANSFSGPSTDTQYF. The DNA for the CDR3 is TGTGCCAACAGCTTTAGCGGGCCGAGCACAGATACGCAGTATTTT.

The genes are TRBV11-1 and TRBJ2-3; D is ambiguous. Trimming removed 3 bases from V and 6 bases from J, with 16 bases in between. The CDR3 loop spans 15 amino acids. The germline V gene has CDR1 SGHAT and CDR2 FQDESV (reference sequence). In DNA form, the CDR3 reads TGTGCCAGCAGCTTCTTCCCGGCAAACACGGATACGCAGTATTTT. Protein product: CASSFFPANTDTQYF.

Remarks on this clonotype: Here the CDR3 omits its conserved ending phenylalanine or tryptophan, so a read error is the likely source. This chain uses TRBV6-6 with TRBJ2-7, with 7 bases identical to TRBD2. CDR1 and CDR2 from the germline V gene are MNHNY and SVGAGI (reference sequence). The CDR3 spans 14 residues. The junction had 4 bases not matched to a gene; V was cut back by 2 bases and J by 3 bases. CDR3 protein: CASSYEAGDYEQYS. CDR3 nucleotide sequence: TGTGCCAGCAGTTACGAGGCGGGAGACTACGAGCAGTACTCC.